This T cell receptor (beta chain) was retrieved from a study of Graves' ophthalmopathy and Graves' hyperthyroidism (dated by TCRdb to about 2018). In terms of the full investigation: Hyperthyroidism was defined as stable when no progression to ophthalmopathy occurred within 18 months of follow-up. The study used TCR beta repertoire signatures to distinguish Graves' ophthalmopathy from Graves' hyperthyroidism and to predict progression to ophthalmopathy. In total, 135 blood samples were TCR-sequenced: fewer than 50 ophthalmopathy, 75 hyperthyroidism and some 17 hyperthyroidism-to-ophthalmopathy patients. To explore V-J signatures distinguishing ophthalmopathy from hyperthyroidism, a discovery set of about a hundred patients (about 44 ophthalmopathy, about 57 stable hyperthyroidism) was enrolled. An independent validation cohort was composed of 18 hyperthyroidism patients and more than 15 patients who later progressed from hyperthyroidism to ophthalmopathy. T-cell repertoires of thyroid tissue and blood were compared in over 5 hyperthyroidism patients. Following sampling, methimazole starting at 30 mg daily was administered to hyperthyroidism patients, and high-dose intravenous methylprednisolone was administered to ophthalmopathy patients.

As regards this clonotype: Its cognate antigen has yet to be identified. This may arise from a read error, as a much more abundant clone is one base away.

The hyperthyroidism patients were 18 to 65 years old and newly diagnosed, with a disease duration of less than 2 months. Patients with other autoimmune diseases, uncontrolled infections, pregnancy or lactation were excluded. Diagnosis relied on clinical symptoms, serum thyroxine, TRAb, thyroid ultrasound and orbital computed tomography. Total RNA was extracted using Trizol reagent, and RNA quality was checked on an Agilent 2100 Bioanalyzer. CDR1 and CDR2 were assigned from the germline V gene (reference sequence) as PRHDT and FYEKMQ. Taken from cysteine to phenylalanine, the CDR3 has 15 residues. Kept here is only the CDR3 DNA, which spans 45 bases and is read in frame from base 1. The germline V end is reduced by 6 bases and the J end by 7 bases; junction bases left unmatched: 13. For repertoire sequencing, TCR beta CDR3 regions were amplified from RNA transcripts. The first round was an RT-PCR using HTBI primers with the Qiagen OneStep RT-PCR kit, and this first round was followed by a second-round multiplex PCR, then size selection and purification. Sequencing of the libraries was carried out on an Illumina HiSeq2000 in paired-end mode with 100 bp reads. On the authors' methods: SOAPnuke was used for read processing, and reads with adapters, uncalled bases, a mean Phred below 15, or no exact constant-primer or identifier match were discarded. COPE v1.2.5 was used to merge the high-quality paired reads. Each unique nucleotide sequence was defined as a clonotype, and clonotypes were aligned to IMGT TRB V, D and J references with MiTCR v1.1. Analysis was restricted to V-J combinations with a frequency above 0.0001, which covered 99.2% of repertoires. For each V-J combination, a TCR clonal expansion and chaos score was defined as the ratio of F50 clonal expansion to chaos observed in the TCRdist matrix. Welch's t-statistics and random forest were used to reduce the features to 10 to 15 V-J combinations, which were then used as input to a naive Bayes classifier. The Morisita-Horn index was used to measure how similar the thyroid and blood repertoires were. TCRdb trimmed the raw reads at Q25, called clones with MiXCR and kept productive beta chains. Rows with one shared CDR3 protein collapse into an entry with the most common genes and DNA. It is TCRdb's table, rather than the study itself, that gives the V and J calls and clone size. The sample table contains 450,000 to 600,000 distinct CDR3 sequences; only one count was recorded for 39% of them. The ten most abundant clones make up around 4.6% of the sample.

General study outcomes and caveats: Sample size was not statistically predetermined, and group allocation was not concealed from the investigators. In validation, the model predicted ophthalmopathy progression with about 71% sensitivity and roughly 78% specificity; roughly 12 predicted patients were CT-confirmed with GO in a median of approximately 6.5 months. In cross-validation, the 13-signature model distinguished ophthalmopathy from stable hyperthyroidism with approximately 90% sensitivity and 81.08% specificity, while in the test set the corresponding values were about 80% and 75%. Among expanded thyroid clonotypes with frequency above 0.001, most also showed up in blood, which suggests that blood repertoires may reflect the thyroid immune response.

This TCR was recovered from an adult man with Graves' hyperthyroidism. The V and J genes are TRBV13 and TRBJ1-2, with TRBD1 identical over 8 junction bases. The sample comprised peripheral blood or thyroid tissue (not recorded which). The CDR3 amino acid sequence is: CASSFTTGGSCGYTF. The DNA is TGTGCCAGCAGTTTCACCACAGGGGGTTCCTGTGGCTACACCTTC.